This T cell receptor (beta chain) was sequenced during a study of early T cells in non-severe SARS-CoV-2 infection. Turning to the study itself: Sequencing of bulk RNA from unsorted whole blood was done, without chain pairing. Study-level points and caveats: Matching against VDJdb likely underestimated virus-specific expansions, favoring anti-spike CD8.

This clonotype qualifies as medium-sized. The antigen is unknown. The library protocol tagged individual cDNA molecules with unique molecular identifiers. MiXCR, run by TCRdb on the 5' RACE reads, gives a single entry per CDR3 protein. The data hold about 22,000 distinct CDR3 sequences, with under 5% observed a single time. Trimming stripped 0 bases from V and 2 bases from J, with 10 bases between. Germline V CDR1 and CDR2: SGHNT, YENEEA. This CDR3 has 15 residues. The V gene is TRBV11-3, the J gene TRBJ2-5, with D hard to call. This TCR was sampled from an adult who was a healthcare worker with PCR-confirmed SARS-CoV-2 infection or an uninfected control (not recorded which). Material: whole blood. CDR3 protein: CASSLDGSTQETQYF. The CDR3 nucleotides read TGTGCCAGCAGCTTAGATGGAAGTACTCAAGAGACCCAGTACTTC.